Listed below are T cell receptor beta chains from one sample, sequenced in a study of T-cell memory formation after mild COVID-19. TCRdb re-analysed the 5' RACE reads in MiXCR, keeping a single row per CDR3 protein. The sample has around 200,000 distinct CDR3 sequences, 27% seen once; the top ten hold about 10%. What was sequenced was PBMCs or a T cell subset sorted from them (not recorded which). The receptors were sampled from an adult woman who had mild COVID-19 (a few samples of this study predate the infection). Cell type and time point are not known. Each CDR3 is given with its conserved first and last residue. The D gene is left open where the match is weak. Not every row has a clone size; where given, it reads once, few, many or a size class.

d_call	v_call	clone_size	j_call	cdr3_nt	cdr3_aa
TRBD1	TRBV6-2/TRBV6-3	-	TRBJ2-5	TGTGCCAGCAGTTCCACACGCACAGGGGGCTGGGAAGAGACCCAGTACTTC	CASSSTRTGGWEETQYF
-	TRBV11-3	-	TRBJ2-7	TGTGCCAGCAGCTTAGAGGTCCAGCGGTACGAGCAGTACTTC	CASSLEVQRYEQYF
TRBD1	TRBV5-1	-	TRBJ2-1	TGCGCCAGCAACCAACTCTCCGGGACAGGGGTCTACAATGAGCAGTTCTTC	CASNQLSGTGVYNEQFF
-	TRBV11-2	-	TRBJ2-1	TGTGCCAGCACCCTCTTTGGGGCCACCAACTACAATGAGCAGTTCTTC	CASTLFGATNYNEQFF
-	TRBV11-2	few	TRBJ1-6	TGTGCCAGCAGGCCAGGGGTGAATAATTCACCCCTCCACTTT	CASRPGVNNSPLHF
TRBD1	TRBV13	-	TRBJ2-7	TGTGCCAGCAGCTTAATTGGGGGACAGAATCACGAGCAGTACTTC	CASSLIGGQNHEQYF
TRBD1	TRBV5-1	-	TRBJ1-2	TGCGCCAGCAGCTCCCCGACAGGGGACGGCTACACCTTC	CASSSPTGDGYTF
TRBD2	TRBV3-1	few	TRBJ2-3	TGTGCCAGCAGCCAAGGCGGACTAGCGGGTATAACAGATACGCAGTATTTT	CASSQGGLAGITDTQYF
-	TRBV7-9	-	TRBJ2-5	TGTGCCAGCACCCTCAGGAACCAAGAGACCCAGTACTTC	CASTLRNQETQYF
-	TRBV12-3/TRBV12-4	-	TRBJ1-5	TGTGCCAGCACCACCGGGGACGGTCTCAATCAGCCCCAGCATTTT	CASTTGDGLNQPQHF
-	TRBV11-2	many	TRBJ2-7	TGTGCCAGCAGCTTAGGAGGGGGGGCCTACGAGCAGTACTTC	CASSLGGGAYEQYF
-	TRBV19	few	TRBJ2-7	TGTGCCAGTAGTATAGATCTGACGTGTTGCGAGCAGTACTTC	CASSIDLTCCEQYF
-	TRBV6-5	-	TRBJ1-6	TGTGCCAGCAGTACTTCAGGGGTTCTTTTAGAGCCACCCCTCCACTTT	CASSTSGVLLEPPLHF
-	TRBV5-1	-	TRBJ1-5	TGCGCCAGCAGCTTGACGGCAGATCAGCCCCAGCATTTT	CASSLTADQPQHF
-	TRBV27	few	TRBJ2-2	TGTGCCAGCAGTTTGAGACTCGGCGGAGGCGGGGAGCTGTTTTTT	CASSLRLGGGGELFF
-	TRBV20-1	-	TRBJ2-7	TGCAGCCTGGATTTTTTTGCGCCCTACGAGCAGTACTTC	CSLDFFAPYEQYF
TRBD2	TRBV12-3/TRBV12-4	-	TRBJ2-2	TGTGCCAGCAGTTCCGAAATGGCGGCTAGCGGGAGTCTGTCGCTGTTTTTT	CASSSEMAASGSLSLFF
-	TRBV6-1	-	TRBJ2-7	TGTGCCAGCAGCTGGGTCTACGGGTCCTCCTACGAGCAGTACTTC	CASSWVYGSSYEQYF
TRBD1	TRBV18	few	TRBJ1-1	TGTGCCAGCTCACCAAAGGGGGCTGGCACTGAAGCTTTCTTT	CASSPKGAGTEAFF
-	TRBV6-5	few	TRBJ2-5	TGTGCCAGCAGTCGCGGAGGTGCAGAGACCCAGTACTTC	CASSRGGAETQYF
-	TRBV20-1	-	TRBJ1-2	TGCAGTGCTAGAGGGGGGCTGAGGCTCTATGGCTACACCTTC	CSARGGLRLYGYTF
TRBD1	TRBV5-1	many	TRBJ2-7	TGCGCCAGCAGCTTGGACAGGGGGCCCTACGAGCAGTACTTC	CASSLDRGPYEQYF
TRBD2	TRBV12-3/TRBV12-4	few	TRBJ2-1	TGTGCCAGCAGCCCAGGACTAGCGGGAGAAACGCCCTACAATGAGCAGTTCTTC	CASSPGLAGETPYNEQFF
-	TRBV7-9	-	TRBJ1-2	TGTGCCAGCAGCTCGGCGGGGGGCCTCTTCGGCTACACCTTC	CASSSAGGLFGYTF
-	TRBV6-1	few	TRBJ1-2	TGTGCCAGCAGTGAATTGACCGTCTATGGCTACACCTTC	CASSELTVYGYTF
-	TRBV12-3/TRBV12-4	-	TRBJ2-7	TGTGCCAGCAGTTTATACAGCTCCTACGAGCAGTACTTC	CASSLYSSYEQYF
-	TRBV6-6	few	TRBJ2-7	TGTGCCAGCAGGCCAAACCAGTACGAGCAGTACTTC	CASRPNQYEQYF
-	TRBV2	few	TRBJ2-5	TGTGCCAGCAGTGAGTCGATGGAAGGTGGGGAGACCCAGTACTTC	CASSESMEGGETQYF
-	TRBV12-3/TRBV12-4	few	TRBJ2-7	TGTGCCAGCAGACAGGGCACGGGGGAGCAGTACTTC	CASRQGTGEQYF
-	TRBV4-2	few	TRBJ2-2	TGTGCCAGCAGCCAGAAGCAGGGACCCGAGGGGGAGCTGTTTTTT	CASSQKQGPEGELFF
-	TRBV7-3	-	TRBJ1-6	TGTGCCAGCAGCCGTTCAGGGTTTAATTCACCCCTCCACTTT	CASSRSGFNSPLHF
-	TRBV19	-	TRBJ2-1	TGTGCCAGTAGTACCCCGTCCCCAGACAGATACAATGAGCAGTTCTTC	CASSTPSPDRYNEQFF
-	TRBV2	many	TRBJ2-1	TGTGCCAGCAGCGACTACAATGAGCAGTTCTTC	CASSDYNEQFF
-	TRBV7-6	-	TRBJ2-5	TGTGCCAGCAGCGTGAGACAGACCGGTGTAAAGACCCAGTACTTC	CASSVRQTGVKTQYF
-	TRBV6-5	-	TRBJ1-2	TGTGCCAGCAGCCTCGGACCCACTCGCCGGGGCTACACCTTC	CASSLGPTRRGYTF
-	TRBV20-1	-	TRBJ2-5	TGCAGTGCTAGAGTTTCGCCGCCGGACCAGTACTTC	CSARVSPPDQYF
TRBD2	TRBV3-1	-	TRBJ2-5	TGTGCCAGCAGCCCCCGGGCTAGCGGGGGCGGGGAGACCCAGTACTTC	CASSPRASGGGETQYF
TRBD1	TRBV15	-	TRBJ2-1	TGTGCCACCAGCAGTGACAGGGGGCTGAACAATGAGCAGTTCTTC	CATSSDRGLNNEQFF
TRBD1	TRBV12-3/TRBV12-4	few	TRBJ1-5	TGTGCCAGCAGTTCTATCCCAGGGGGGGGTCAGCCCCAGCATTTT	CASSSIPGGGQPQHF
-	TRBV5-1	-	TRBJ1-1	TGCGCCAGCAGCTTGGCGGGGATGAACACTGAAGCTTTCTTT	CASSLAGMNTEAFF
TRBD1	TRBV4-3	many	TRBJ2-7	TGCGCCAGCAGCCCTGGGGGACAGGGGACCTACGAGCAGTACTTC	CASSPGGQGTYEQYF
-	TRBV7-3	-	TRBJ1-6	TGTGCCAGCAGCTTAAGTTCCTATTCACCCCTCCACTTT	CASSLSSYSPLHF
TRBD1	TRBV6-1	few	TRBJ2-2	TGTGCCAGCACCGGAGACAGGGTATTTGAGGAGCTGTTTTTT	CASTGDRVFEELFF
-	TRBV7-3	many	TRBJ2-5	TGTGCCAGCAGCCCAGGCCCAGGGGTTGAGACCCAGTACTTC	CASSPGPGVETQYF
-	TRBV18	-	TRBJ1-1	TGTGCCAGCTCACCACTGGGCACTCGGGGGAACACTGAAGCTTTCTTT	CASSPLGTRGNTEAFF
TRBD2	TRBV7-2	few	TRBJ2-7	TGTGCCAGCAGCTCCGGACTAGAGTACGAGCAGTACTTC	CASSSGLEYEQYF
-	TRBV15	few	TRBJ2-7	TGTGCCACCAGCTCAGGCCCCAACGGCGAGCAGTACTTC	CATSSGPNGEQYF
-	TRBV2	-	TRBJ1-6	TGTGCCAGCAGTGGGGAGGGAGGAAATTATAATTCACCCCTCCACTTT	CASSGEGGNYNSPLHF
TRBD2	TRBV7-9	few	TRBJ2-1	TGTGCCAGCAGCATATACGGGACTAGGCACCTCGATGAGCAGTTCTTC	CASSIYGTRHLDEQFF